These T cell receptor beta chains were read from a single sample in a study of identical twins. TCRdb passed the 5' RACE reads through MiXCR, listing each CDR3 protein once. The repertoire consists of a few hundred thousand distinct CDR3 sequences, with approximately 14% occurring once and the leading ten covering approximately 1%. The sample was also reused in another study, on yellow fever vaccine responses in identical twins.

Sequencing was carried out using CD4+ T cells sorted from blood. Receptor source: a woman younger than 35 in good health. CDR3s include the opening cysteine and the closing phenylalanine or tryptophan. The D gene is left open where the match is weak. A row's size may be missing; if present it is once, few, many or a size class.

abundance	v_gene	d_gene	j_gene	CDR3aa	CDR3nt
many	TRBV12-3/TRBV12-4	-	TRBJ2-7	CASSLRFEQYF	TGTGCCAGCAGTTTAAGGTTCGAGCAGTACTTC
-	TRBV7-2	TRBD2	TRBJ2-1	CASSLLSSGRGNEQFF	TGTGCCAGCAGCTTATTATCCAGCGGGAGGGGTAATGAGCAGTTCTTC
-	TRBV6-2/TRBV6-3	TRBD1	TRBJ2-7	CASGRQGAAEQYF	TGTGCCAGCGGGAGACAGGGAGCGGCCGAGCAGTACTTC
-	TRBV27	-	TRBJ2-5	CASSLLGVSTQYF	TGTGCCAGCAGTTTGTTGGGAGTGAGTACCCAGTACTTC
-	TRBV4-2	TRBD2	TRBJ2-1	CASSRREGGYNEQFF	TGTGCCAGCAGCCGGCGGGAGGGCGGGTACAATGAGCAGTTCTTC
many	TRBV4-1	TRBD2	TRBJ2-7	CASSQDLGGSSYEQYF	TGCGCCAGCAGCCAAGATTTGGGGGGGAGTTCCTACGAGCAGTACTTC
few	TRBV5-1	-	TRBJ2-1	CASTFRGQNNEQFF	TGCGCCAGCACCTTCCGAGGACAGAACAATGAGCAGTTCTTC
-	TRBV7-9	-	TRBJ2-4	CASSLRTGAKNIQYF	TGTGCCAGCAGTTTAAGGACGGGCGCCAAAAACATTCAGTACTTC
few	TRBV13	TRBD2	TRBJ2-1	CASSPLAGGQGGFYNEQFF	TGTGCCAGCAGCCCACTAGCGGGAGGACAGGGGGGGTTCTACAATGAGCAGTTCTTC
few	TRBV13	TRBD1	TRBJ2-3	CASSLDATDRGLQATQYF	TGTGCCAGCAGCTTAGACGCGACGGACAGGGGACTTCAGGCTACGCAGTATTTT
-	TRBV20-1	-	TRBJ2-1	CSATVVDRRYAGYNEQFF	TGCAGTGCTACGGTGGTAGACAGGCGGTACGCGGGATATAATGAGCAGTTCTTC
few	TRBV28	-	TRBJ1-2	CASSSDTYGYTF	TGTGCCAGCAGTTCAGACACCTATGGCTACACCTTC
many	TRBV5-1	TRBD1	TRBJ1-1	CASSLVSGGTEAFF	TGCGCCAGCAGCTTGGTTTCAGGGGGCACTGAAGCTTTCTTT
-	TRBV20-1	TRBD2	TRBJ2-3	CSASSLAGALSTDTQYF	TGCAGTGCTAGTAGTCTAGCGGGGGCCCTCTCCACAGATACGCAGTATTTT
-	TRBV20-1	TRBD2	TRBJ2-5	CSASGAGKALKQETQYF	TGCAGTGCCAGCGGGGCTGGAAAGGCCTTAAAACAAGAGACCCAGTACTTC
few	TRBV12-3/TRBV12-4	TRBD1	TRBJ2-1	CASSRGQVPEQFF	TGTGCCAGCAGTCGTGGACAGGTCCCTGAGCAGTTCTTC
-	TRBV24-1	TRBD1	TRBJ2-5	CATSDSGQGAETQYF	TGTGCCACCAGTGATTCAGGACAGGGGGCTGAGACCCAGTACTTC
-	TRBV5-4	-	TRBJ2-5	CASSFARRHQETQYF	TGTGCCAGCAGCTTCGCGAGGAGACACCAAGAGACCCAGTACTTC
few	TRBV10-3	TRBD2	TRBJ2-5	CAISEPTSGGQETQYF	TGTGCCATCAGTGAGCCAACCTCGGGGGGGCAAGAGACCCAGTACTTC
-	TRBV4-3	-	TRBJ2-3	CASSQDLTGSTDTQYF	TGCGCCAGCAGCCAAGATTTGACGGGAAGCACAGATACGCAGTATTTT
few	TRBV10-2	TRBD1	TRBJ1-1	CAASGQGGTEAFF	TGCGCAGCATCGGGACAGGGGGGCACTGAAGCTTTCTTT
-	TRBV30	-	TRBJ2-1	CAWSVRIASDNEQFF	TGTGCCTGGAGTGTACGAATAGCGAGCGACAATGAGCAGTTCTTC
few	TRBV5-4	-	TRBJ1-6	CASSLDQGSSYNSPLHF	TGTGCCAGCAGCTTGGATCAGGGTAGCTCCTATAATTCACCCCTCCACTTT
many	TRBV29-1	TRBD2	TRBJ2-1	CSAEGTSGRGNEQFF	TGCAGCGCAGAAGGAACTAGCGGGAGAGGGAATGAGCAGTTCTTC
-	TRBV11-2	TRBD1	TRBJ2-7	CASSRTGKGYEQYF	TGTGCCAGCAGCCGGACAGGGAAGGGGTACGAGCAGTACTTC
few	TRBV7-2	-	TRBJ1-4	CASSFSLDEKLFF	TGTGCCAGCAGCTTTTCCTTGGATGAAAAACTGTTTTTT
-	TRBV25-1	-	TRBJ2-7	CASSEGAKGSYEQYF	TGTGCCAGCAGTGAGGGCGCGAAAGGGAGCTACGAGCAGTACTTC
few	TRBV5-1	-	TRBJ2-1	CASNGGQSYNEQFF	TGCGCCAGCAATGGGGGGCAATCCTACAATGAGCAGTTCTTC
-	TRBV6-2/TRBV6-3	TRBD1	TRBJ1-2	CASNGPGQTPFGYTF	TGTGCCAGCAATGGACCGGGACAGACCCCATTTGGCTACACCTTC
-	TRBV11-3	-	TRBJ2-2	CASSQGRVAGELFF	TGTGCCAGCAGCCAGGGCCGGGTGGCCGGGGAGCTGTTTTTT
few	TRBV28	-	TRBJ2-7	CATTDTPSEQYF	TGTGCCACTACGGACACCCCAAGCGAGCAGTACTTC
many	TRBV11-2	TRBD1	TRBJ2-7	CASSLVAKGQGAYEQYF	TGTGCCAGCAGCTTAGTTGCGAAGGGACAGGGGGCCTACGAGCAGTACTTC
few	TRBV7-8	-	TRBJ2-3	CASSLVWGHVSTDTQYF	TGTGCCAGCAGCTTAGTTTGGGGGCACGTTAGCACAGATACGCAGTATTTT
-	TRBV20-1	-	TRBJ2-7	CSASGLYEQYF	TGCAGTGCTTCGGGGCTCTACGAGCAGTACTTC